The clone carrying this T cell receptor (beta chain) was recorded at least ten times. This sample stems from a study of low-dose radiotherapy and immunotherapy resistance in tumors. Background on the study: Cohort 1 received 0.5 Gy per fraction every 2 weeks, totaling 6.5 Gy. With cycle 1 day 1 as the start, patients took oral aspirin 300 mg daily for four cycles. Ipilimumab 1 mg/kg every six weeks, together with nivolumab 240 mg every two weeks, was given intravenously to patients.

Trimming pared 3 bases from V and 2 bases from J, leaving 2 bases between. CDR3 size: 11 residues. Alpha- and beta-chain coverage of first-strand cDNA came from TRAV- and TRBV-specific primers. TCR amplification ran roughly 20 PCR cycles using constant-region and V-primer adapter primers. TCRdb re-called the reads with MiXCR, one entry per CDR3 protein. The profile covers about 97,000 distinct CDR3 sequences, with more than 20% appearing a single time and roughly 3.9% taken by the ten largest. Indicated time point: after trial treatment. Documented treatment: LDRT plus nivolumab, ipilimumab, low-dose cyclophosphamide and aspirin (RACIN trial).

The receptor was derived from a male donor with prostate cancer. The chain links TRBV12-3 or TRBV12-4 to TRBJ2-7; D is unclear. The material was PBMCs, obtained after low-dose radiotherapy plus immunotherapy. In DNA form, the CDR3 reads TGTGCCAGCAGTTTCGCCTACGAGCAGTACTTC. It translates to CASSFAYEQYF.